The clone carrying this T cell receptor (beta chain) has only a few counts. Its target is unknown. In the ViraFEST assay, antigen-specific CD4+ clonotypes were identified by expansion after peptide-pool stimulation. Subsequent to a culture period of around 10 days, CD4+ T cells were isolated. Among the vaccine recipients, none had a prior SARS-CoV-2 infection, and nucleocapsid antibodies were negative. A half-medium replacement with IL-2 medium was carried out on days 3 and 7. The data are from a study of vaccination effects on CD4 cells after COVID-19. Findings and limits, study-wide: Healthy vaccine recipients' vaccine-induced clones were almost all SARS-CoV-2 mono-reactive. By a late point after vaccination, infection- and vaccine-induced clones had shrunk markedly through clonal contraction. Early timepoints after infection were absent, and convalescent patients were few in the study.

The germline V gene encodes CDR1 SGHDN and CDR2 FVKESK. The length of the CDR3 is 14 residues. V lost 0 bases, J lost 3 bases, and 8 bases lay in between. Generated by immunoSEQ multiplex PCR, the TCRdb table keeps only in-frame clones and is missing some. The data contain around 71,000 clones, approximately 70% of them singletons. This TCR came from a human donor who received a COVID-19 vaccine. Sequenced material: CD4+ T cells from PBMCs cultured with HCoV-OC43 spike peptides, taken before COVID-19 vaccination. Subset meaning: HCoV-OC43 spike overlapping peptide pool stimulation. The V and J genes are TRBV14 and TRBJ1-2; D call uncertain. In DNA, the CDR3 is TGTGCCAGCAGCCAAGAACCGGGCTACTATGGCTACACCTTC. Translated: CASSQEPGYYGYTF.